This TCR beta chain comes out of a study of OX40 agonist ivuxolimab in advanced cancers. TCRdb's copy holds only in-frame clones and misses some; the assay was immunoSEQ multiplex PCR. The sample includes some 60,000 clones, nearly 90% of them seen just once. This clone was detected once. This clonotype was sampled from an adult with an advanced solid tumor such as melanoma, head and neck, liver or kidney cancer. The material was CD4+ or CD8+ T cells sorted from blood, obtained in a trial of the OX40 agonist ivuxolimab.

The CDR3: CASSPSWGEDYGYTF. The CDR3 nucleotides read TGTGCCAGCAGCCCTAGCTGGGGGGAAGACTATGGCTACACCTTC. V and J are TRBV7-9 and TRBJ1-2, with a weak D call TRBD1 (5 bases). Deletions cut 5 bases from V and 3 bases from J, with 16 bases between. CDR3 length: 15 residues. Looked up from germline, CDR1 is SEHNR and CDR2 is FQNEAQ (reference sequence).